This is a list of T cell receptor beta chains from one sample in a study of cytomegalovirus exposure and HLA in healthy donors. Measured with immunoSEQ multiplex PCR; TCRdb has only the in-frame clones, and not every one. The sample lists hundreds of thousands of clones, 82% occurring once. Sequencing used PBMCs. These receptors were taken from a middle-aged man in good health and CMV-seropositive. Each CDR3 is given with its conserved first and last residue.

v_call cdr3_aa
TRBV6-5 CASRPRISYNEQFF
TRBV5-1 CASSPRGNQPQHF
TRBV7-8 CASRQSSYEQYF
TRBV5-1 CASSLQFSGRATDTQYF
TRBV19 CASSIDRGNEQFF
TRBV18 CASSPWAVNTEAFF
TRBV10-2 CASLPRTGGSNEQFF
TRBV19 CASSISWTAPYEQYF
TRBV5-4 CASSWGSGGKNTEAFF
TRBV4-1 CASSQDIRGEKLFF
TRBV5-6 CASSSPRTTYYEQYF
TRBV5-6 CASSSGLAQETQYF
TRBV18 CASSSTAMSGTDTQYF
TRBV5-6 CASSLARGPAYEQYF
TRBV5-4 CASSFGFTRGRLTDTQYF
TRBV30 CAWTRSSGRNNEQFF
TRBV4-1 CASSQAGRTSALSSYNEQFF
TRBV12-5 CASGPELSGRPLTDTQYF
TRBV21-1 CASKPGQGARANEKLFF
TRBV19 CASTSRGTSGSTDTQYF
TRBV19 CASSIQRAANEKLFF
TRBV11-2 CASSFGRTYEQYF
TRBV6-4 CASSQDRSAFYGYTF
TRBV2 CASIAGVGIGQPQHF
TRBV6-5 CASSPTGISNQPQHF
TRBV12-2 CASRLPPWGLSYEQYF
TRBV2 CASSPRTGEGYGYTF
TRBV25-1 CASRGWWDSNYGYTF
TRBV7-7 CASSFGRGETQYF
TRBV6-6 CASRTQGFYGYTF
TRBV11-2 CASSLRWGRDTEAFF
TRBV5-1 CASSLSGGANRDEQFF
TRBV27 CASSFPGQGAPGTEAFF
TRBV5-1 CASSFPGTSGSRNEQFF
TRBV5-3 CARSFLLAGSYNEQFF
TRBV29-1 CSASQGSWNTGELFF
TRBV2 CASRMGQGITYGYPF
TRBV5-1 CASSSGTSGSYEQYF
TRBV7-9 CASSFSGEAFF
TRBV28 CASSRVGTGGGYTF
TRBV2 CASTGLTGTDIQYF
TRBV5-4 CASSLEGVRGYTF